One sample yielded the 27 T cell receptor beta chains listed below, sequenced in a study of blood T cell repertoires in COVID-19. The data were produced by immunoSEQ multiplex PCR, yet TCRdb's version contains in-frame clones alone and is incomplete. The sample consists of roughly 150,000 clones, 80% to 90% of them appearing once. The sample taken for sequencing was peripheral blood. These receptors were obtained from a human donor in a cohort sampled during active COVID-19.

V usage is TRBV19 and J usage is TRBJ2-2; 11 bases align to TRBD2. The V gene end was trimmed by 9 bases and the J gene end by 4 bases; junction bases not matched to a gene: 4. The CDR3 extends over 14 amino acids. Germline assignment: CDR1 LNHDA and CDR2 SQIVND (reference sequence). In nucleotides, the CDR3 is TGTGCCAGCACCGGGACTAGCGGCACCGGGGAGCTGTTTTTT. It specifies CASTGTSGTGELFF.

The CDR3 DNA follows: TGTGCCAGCAGTTACGTAGGGGACAATCAGCCCCAGCATTTT. Encoded protein: CASSYVGDNQPQHF. The chain carries TRBV6-2 or TRBV6-3 and TRBJ1-5, with D perhaps matching TRBD1 (5 bases). The CDR3 contains 14 residues. Trimming removed 2 bases at V and 3 bases at J, with 8 bases between. Germline CDR1 reads MNHEY; CDR2 reads SVGEGT.

The chain recombines TRBV4-1 with TRBJ2-1; 8 nucleotides agree with TRBD2. There are 14 residues in the CDR3. Trimming took 4 bases from V and 9 from J; bases not matched to a gene: 8. Germline V gives CDR1 MGHRA, CDR2 YSYEKL. CDR3 protein: CASSPGTSPSEQFF. In DNA form, the CDR3 reads TGCGCCAGCAGCCCCGGGACTAGTCCCAGTGAGCAGTTCTTC.

The V and J genes are TRBV3-1 (or the pseudogene TRBV3-2) and TRBJ2-7, with D possibly being TRBD1 (5 bases). The CDR3 contains 14 residues. Germline-derived CDR1 and CDR2 are LGHDT and YNNKEL (reference sequence). Between the trimmed V and J ends, which lost 2 bases and 5 bases, there was a span of 13 bases. CDR3 protein: CASSQSPRANEQYF. In DNA form, the CDR3 reads TGTGCCAGCAGCCAAAGTCCCAGGGCCAACGAGCAGTACTTC.

This clone was found once. The chain carries TRBV9 and TRBJ1-2; possible D gene TRBD1, 6 bases. Trimming took 0 bases from V and 8 from J, leaving 17 bases between them. The CDR3 contains 15 residues. The germline V gene has CDR1 SGDLS and CDR2 YYNGEE. In DNA, the CDR3 is TGTGCCAGCAGCGTAGATGGCAGGGGAGATAGAGGCTACACCTTC. This gives the protein CASSVDGRGDRGYTF.

In DNA form, the CDR3 reads TGTGCCAGCAGCTTACGACAGGGGTATAATTCACCCCTCCACTTT. The encoded protein is CASSLRQGYNSPLHF. The V and J genes are TRBV7-9 and TRBJ1-6; 8 bases agree with TRBD1. Per the germline V gene, CDR1 is SEHNR and CDR2 is FQNEAQ (reference sequence). The CDR3 has 15 amino acids. J gave up 4 bases and V 2 bases, and 1 base lay outside the gene matches.

The chain has TRBV19 and TRBJ2-1, with 10 bases matching TRBD2. V lost 3 bases, J lost 8 bases, and 4 bases stayed unmatched. This CDR3 has 14 residues. The germline V gene has CDR1 LNHDA and CDR2 SQIVND (reference sequence). The CDR3 nucleotides read TGTGCCAGTAGTATGCCCGGACTAGCGGATGAGCAGTTCTTC. This codes for CASSMPGLADEQFF. Together with reference TRBV19 and TRBJ2-1, the CDR3 gives the full variable domain: DGGITQSPKYLFRKEGQNVTLSCEQNLNHDAMYWYRQDPGQGLRLIYYSQIVNDFQKGDIAEGYSVSREKKESFPLTVTSAQKNPTAFYLCASSMPGLADEQFFGPGTRLTVL.

The chain combines TRBV6-2 or TRBV6-3 with TRBJ2-5; D possibly corresponds to TRBD2 (6 bases). Between the trimmed V and J ends, which lost 6 bases and 2 bases, there was a span of 10 bases. Germline loops: CDR1 MNHEY, CDR2 SVGEGT. CDR3 length: 13 residues. CDR3 region: CASSFREQETQYF. In nucleotides, the CDR3 is TGTGCCAGCAGCTTCCGGGAGCAAGAGACCCAGTACTTC.

V usage is TRBV5-6 and J usage is TRBJ1-1; no clear D. Germline V gives CDR1 SGHDT, CDR2 YYEEEE. CDR3 length: 17 residues. The ends were cut back, 0 bases at V and 4 bases at J, with 19 bases in the middle. For the CDR3, the DNA is TGTGCCAGCAGCTTGGACCCGTCGGCGGTGCGGGTCACTGAAGCTTTCTTT. Its protein is CASSLDPSAVRVTEAFF.

This clone was observed once. J is TRBJ1-1 and V is TRBV27; D is perhaps TRBD1 (5 bases). CDR1 and CDR2 from the germline V gene are MNHEY and SMNVEV (reference sequence). V shed 0 bases and J shed 3 bases, with 11 bases lying between them. There are 15 residues in the CDR3. The CDR3 protein is CASSLSAGWDTEAFF. CDR3 coding DNA: TGTGCCAGCAGTTTATCGGCAGGGTGGGACACTGAAGCTTTCTTT.

The V call is TRBV5-1, the J call TRBJ2-2; D may be TRBD2 (6 bases). The CDR3 totals 15 residues. V was pared by 3 bases and J by 4 bases, with 13 bases between. The germline V gene encodes CDR1 SGHRS and CDR2 YFSETQ. The CDR3 reads CASSSTSGGTGELFF. CDR3 bases: TGCGCCAGCAGCTCGACTAGTGGGGGCACCGGGGAGCTGTTTTTT.

This clone was counted between two and nine times. The genes are TRBV7-8 and TRBJ2-5; the D gene is possibly TRBD1 (7 bases). The CDR3 has 16 residues. Per the germline V gene, CDR1 is SGHVS and CDR2 is FQNEAQ. V lost 0 bases and J 2 bases, leaving 13 bases between the germline ends. CDR3 loop: CASSLAAGQIQETQYF. The CDR3 nucleotides are TGTGCCAGCAGCTTAGCGGCGGGACAGATACAAGAGACCCAGTACTTC.

The V call is TRBV9, the J call TRBJ2-1, with 11 bases matching TRBD1. V trimming: 3 bases; J trimming: 0 bases; junction bases outside the gene matches: 5. The CDR3 extends over 17 amino acids. The V gene's germline CDR1 is SGDLS and CDR2 YYNGEE. The CDR3 sequence: CASSEGTGGSSYNEQFF. CDR3 nucleotides: TGTGCCAGCAGCGAGGGGACAGGGGGGAGCTCCTACAATGAGCAGTTCTTC. The full variable domain, completed using reference TRBV9 and TRBJ2-1, is DSGVTQTPKHLITATGQRVTLRCSPRSGDLSVYWYQQSLDQGLQFLIQYYNGEERAKGNILERFSAQQFPDLHSELNLSSLELGDSALYFCASSEGTGGSSYNEQFFGPGTRLTVL.

The chain carries TRBV2 and TRBJ1-4; D unresolved. Trimming removed 7 bases from V and 4 bases from J, with 10 bases in between. This CDR3 region has 13 residues. Germline loops: CDR1 SNHLY, CDR2 FYNNEI. The CDR3: CASTPQYNEKLFF. Written as DNA, the CDR3 is TGTGCCAGCACGCCCCAGTATAATGAAAAACTGTTTTTT.

The chain couples TRBV4-2 to TRBJ2-5; TRBD2 matches at 9 bases. This CDR3 has 15 amino acids. V gave up 2 bases and J gave up 4 bases; unmatched junction bases: 5. The germline CDR1 and CDR2 sequences are LGHNA and YNFKEQ. As DNA, the CDR3 is TGTGCCAGCAGCCAACTTAGCGGGAGCCTAGAGACCCAGTACTTC. It encodes CASSQLSGSLETQYF.

The chain has TRBV9 and TRBJ2-5; TRBD1 matches 7 bases. This CDR3 has 16 amino acids. Germline-derived CDR1 and CDR2 are SGDLS and YYNGEE. Trimming cost V 4 bases and J 4 bases; bases outside gene matches: 13. The CDR3 DNA is TGTGCCAGCAGCCCCGAGACAGGGTTTTCGCTAGAGACCCAGTACTTC. Amino acid sequence: CASSPETGFSLETQYF.

This clone came up once. The genes are TRBV6-5 and TRBJ1-4, with D maybe TRBD1 (5 bases). The CDR3 runs to 14 residues. Germline values: CDR1 MNHEY, CDR2 SVGAGI. V shed 5 bases and J shed 4 bases, with 11 bases lying between them. The CDR3 bases are TGTGCCAGCAGTACATCAGGGTATAATGAAAAACTGTTTTTT. It translates to CASSTSGYNEKLFF.

The rearrangement links TRBV3-1 (or the pseudogene TRBV3-2) to TRBJ1-1, with unresolved D. The germline V gene encodes CDR1 LGHDT and CDR2 YNNKEL (reference sequence). The V end was cut by 4 bases, the J end by 4 bases, with 10 bases between. The CDR3 runs to 13 residues. The CDR3 is CASSPRLFTEAFF. The CDR3 bases are TGTGCCAGCAGCCCCAGGTTGTTCACTGAAGCTTTCTTT.

The gene calls are TRBV7-3 and TRBJ2-1; 13 bases map to TRBD2. With 5 bases clipped from V and 8 bases from J, the junction kept 9 bases outside the gene matches. The CDR3 has 16 residues. Germline loops: CDR1 SGHTA, CDR2 FQGTGA. CDR3 in amino acids: CASSPDLLAGGDEQFF. The CDR3 DNA reads TGTGCCAGCAGCCCCGACCTACTAGCGGGAGGGGATGAGCAGTTCTTC.

The J gene is TRBJ2-1, the V gene TRBV7-3; no firm D call. The V gene's germline CDR1 is SGHTA and CDR2 FQGTGA. This CDR3 has 12 residues. Trimming took 5 bases from V and 8 from J, leaving 10 bases between them. CDR3 DNA sequence: TGTGCCAGCAGCCCCCTCGGAGATGAGCAGTTCTTC. This gives the protein CASSPLGDEQFF. Based on the CDR3 plus reference TRBV7-3 and TRBJ2-1, the full variable domain is GAGVSQTPSNKVTEKGKYVELRCDPISGHTALYWYRQSLGQGPEFLIYFQGTGAADDSGLPNDRFFAVRPEGSVSTLKIQRTERGDSAVYLCASSPLGDEQFFGPGTRLTVL.

The chain links TRBV7-2 to TRBJ2-2; 13 bases are shared with TRBD2. The germline V gene encodes CDR1 SGHTA and CDR2 FQGNSA. There are 17 residues in the CDR3. Trimming cost V 1 base and J 5 bases; bases outside gene matches: 4. CDR3 residues: CASSLGLAGGVTGELFF. CDR3 bases: TGTGCCAGCAGCTTAGGACTAGCGGGAGGAGTAACCGGGGAGCTGTTTTTT.

The chain combines TRBV25-1 with TRBJ1-2; 8 bases are shared with TRBD1. The V and J ends lost 3 bases and 8 bases, in that order; junction bases with no gene match: 8. The germline CDR1 and CDR2 sequences are MGHDK and SYGVNS. CDR3 length: 14 residues. CDR3 residues: CASSERTGILGYTF. The CDR3 DNA follows: TGTGCCAGCAGTGAGCGGACAGGGATATTAGGCTACACCTTC.

The sample holds a few counts of this clone. The V call is TRBV5-4, the J call TRBJ1-1; D is uncertain. Trimming pared 1 base from V and 1 base from J, leaving 2 bases between. CDR3 length: 12 residues. Germline V CDR1 and CDR2: SGHNT, YYREEE (reference sequence). CDR3 nucleotides: TGTGCCAGCAGCTTGCGGAACACTGAAGCTTTCTTT. This gives the protein CASSLRNTEAFF.

The chain combines TRBV7-3 with TRBJ2-2, with TRBD1 matching over 8 bases. The germline V gene encodes CDR1 SGHTA and CDR2 FQGTGA. This CDR3 is built from 14 residues. With V trimmed by 5 bases and J by 6 bases, 5 bases remained unmatched. The CDR3 region has the DNA TGTGCCAGCAGCAAACAGGGGGGCGCCGGGGAGCTGTTTTTT. It codes for CASSKQGGAGELFF.

The chain carries TRBV29-1 and TRBJ2-5; 10 nucleotides align to TRBD2. Germline V gene lookup returns CDR1 SQVTM and CDR2 ANQGSEA. This CDR3 region has 15 residues. V shed 4 bases and J 4 bases; nucleotides not matched to a gene: 9. CDR3: CSVAPPAGGIETQYF. The DNA for the CDR3 is TGCAGCGTTGCCCCCCCAGCGGGGGGGATAGAGACCCAGTACTTC.

The rearrangement joins TRBV5-1 to TRBJ2-7; 10 bases match TRBD2. J lost 1 base, V lost 2 bases, and 9 bases had no gene match. The germline gives CDR1 SGHRS, CDR2 YFSETQ. CDR3 size: 17 residues. The DNA of the CDR3 is TGCGCCAGCAGCTTTCGGCTAGCGGGAGAAAGTTCCTACGAGCAGTACTTC. Translation gives CASSFRLAGESSYEQYF.

The genes are TRBV7-6 and TRBJ2-3; TRBD1 agrees at 10 bases. Germline V lookup: CDR1 SGHVS, CDR2 FNYEAQ. The CDR3 length is 16 residues. The trim removed 5 bases at V and 4 bases at J, leaving 9 bases unmatched. The CDR3 is CASSGRQGADADTQYF. CDR3 in DNA: TGTGCCAGCAGCGGACGACAGGGGGCCGACGCAGATACGCAGTATTTT.